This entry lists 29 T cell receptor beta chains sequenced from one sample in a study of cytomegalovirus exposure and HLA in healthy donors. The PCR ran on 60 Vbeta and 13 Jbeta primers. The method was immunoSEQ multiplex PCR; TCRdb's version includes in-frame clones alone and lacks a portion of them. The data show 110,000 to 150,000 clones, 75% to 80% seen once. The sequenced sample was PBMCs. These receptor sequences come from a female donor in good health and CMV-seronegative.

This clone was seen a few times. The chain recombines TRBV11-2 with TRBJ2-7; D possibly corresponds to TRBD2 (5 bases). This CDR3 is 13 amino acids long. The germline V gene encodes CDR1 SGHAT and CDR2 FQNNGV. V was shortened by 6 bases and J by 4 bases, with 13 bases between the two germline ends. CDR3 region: CASSPGMIYEQYF. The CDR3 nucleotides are TGTGCCAGCAGTCCCGGGATGATTTACGAGCAGTACTTC.

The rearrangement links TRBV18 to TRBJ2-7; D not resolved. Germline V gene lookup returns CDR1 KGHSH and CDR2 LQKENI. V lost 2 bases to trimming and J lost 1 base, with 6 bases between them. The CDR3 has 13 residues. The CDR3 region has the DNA TGTGCCAGCTCACCAGCGTCGTCCTACGAGCAGTACTTC. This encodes CASSPASSYEQYF.

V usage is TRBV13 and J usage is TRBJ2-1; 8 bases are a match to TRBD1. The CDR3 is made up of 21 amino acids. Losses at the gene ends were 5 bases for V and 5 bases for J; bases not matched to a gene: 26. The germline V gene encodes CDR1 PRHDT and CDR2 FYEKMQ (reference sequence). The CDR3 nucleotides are TGTGCCAGCAGCCCTCAGACAGGACAGGGAAAAAAGCGGAGTTCAGACAATGAGCAGTTCTTC. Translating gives CASSPQTGQGKKRSSDNEQFF. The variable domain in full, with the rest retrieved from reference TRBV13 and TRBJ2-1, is AAGVIQSPRHLIKEKRETATLKCYPIPRHDTVYWYQQGPGQDPQFLISFYEKMQSDKGSIPDRFSAQQFSDYHSELNMSSLELGDSALYFCASSPQTGQGKKRSSDNEQFFGPGTRLTVL.

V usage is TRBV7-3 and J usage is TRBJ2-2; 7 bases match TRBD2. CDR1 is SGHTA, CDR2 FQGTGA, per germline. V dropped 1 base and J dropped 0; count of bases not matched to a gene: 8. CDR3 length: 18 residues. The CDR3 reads CASSLRGGLEPNTGELFF. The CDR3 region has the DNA TGTGCCAGCAGCTTAAGGGGAGGACTAGAGCCGAACACCGGGGAGCTGTTTTTT.

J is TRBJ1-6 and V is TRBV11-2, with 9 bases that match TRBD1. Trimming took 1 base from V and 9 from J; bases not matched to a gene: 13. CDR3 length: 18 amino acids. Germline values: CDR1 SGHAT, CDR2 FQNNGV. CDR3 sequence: CASSLGGSTGGFGSPLHF. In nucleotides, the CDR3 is TGTGCCAGCAGCTTAGGTGGGTCGACAGGGGGTTTCGGTTCACCCCTCCACTTT.

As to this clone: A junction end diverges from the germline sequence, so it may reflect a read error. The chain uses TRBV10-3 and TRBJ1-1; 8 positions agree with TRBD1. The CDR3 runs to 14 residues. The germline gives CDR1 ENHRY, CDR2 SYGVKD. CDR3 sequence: CAVSDWDRSGEAFF. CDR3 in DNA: TGTGCCGTCAGTGACTGGGACAGGTCAGGTGAAGCTTTCTTT.

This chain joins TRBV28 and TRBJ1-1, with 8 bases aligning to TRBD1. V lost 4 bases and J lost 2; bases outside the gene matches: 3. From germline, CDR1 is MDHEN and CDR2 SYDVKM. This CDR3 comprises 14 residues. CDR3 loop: CASSSDRANTEAFF. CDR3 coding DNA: TGTGCCAGCAGTTCGGACAGGGCAAACACTGAAGCTTTCTTT. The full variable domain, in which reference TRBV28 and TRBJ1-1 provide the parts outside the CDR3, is DVKVTQSSRYLVKRTGEKVFLECVQDMDHENMFWYRQDPGLGLRLIYFSYDVKMKEKGDIPEGYSVSREKKERFSLILESASTNQTSMYLCASSSDRANTEAFFGQGTRLTVV.

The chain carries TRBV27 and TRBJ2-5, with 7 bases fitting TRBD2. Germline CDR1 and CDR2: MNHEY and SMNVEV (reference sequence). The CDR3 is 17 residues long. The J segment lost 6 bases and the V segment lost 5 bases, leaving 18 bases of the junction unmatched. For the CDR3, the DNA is TGTGCCAGCAGTCCCCCGCGAAGGGAGGGTCTTGGAAAGACCCAGTACTTC. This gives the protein CASSPPRREGLGKTQYF.

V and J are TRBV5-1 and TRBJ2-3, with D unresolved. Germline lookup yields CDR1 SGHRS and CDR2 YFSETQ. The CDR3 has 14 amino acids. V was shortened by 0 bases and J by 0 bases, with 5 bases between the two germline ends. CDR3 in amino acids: CASSLETSTDTQYF. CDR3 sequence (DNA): TGCGCCAGCAGCTTGGAGACTAGCACAGATACGCAGTATTTT.

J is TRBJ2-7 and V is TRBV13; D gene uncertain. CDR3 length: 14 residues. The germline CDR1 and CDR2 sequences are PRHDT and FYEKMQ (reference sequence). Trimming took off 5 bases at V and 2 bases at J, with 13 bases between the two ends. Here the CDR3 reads CASSPPNRAYEQYF. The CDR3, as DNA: TGTGCCAGCAGCCCACCTAATAGAGCCTACGAGCAGTACTTC.

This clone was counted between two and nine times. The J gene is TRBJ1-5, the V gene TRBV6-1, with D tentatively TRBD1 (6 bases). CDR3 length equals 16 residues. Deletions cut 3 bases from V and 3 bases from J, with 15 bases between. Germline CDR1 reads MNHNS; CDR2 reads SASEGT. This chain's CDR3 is CASSELIRGPNQPQHF. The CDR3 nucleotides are TGTGCCAGCAGTGAGCTTATCAGGGGCCCCAATCAGCCCCAGCATTTT.

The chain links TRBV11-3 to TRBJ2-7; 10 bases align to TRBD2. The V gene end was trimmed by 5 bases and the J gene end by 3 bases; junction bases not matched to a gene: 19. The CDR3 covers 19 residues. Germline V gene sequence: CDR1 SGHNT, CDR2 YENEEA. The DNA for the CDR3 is TGTGCCAGCAGCCCCCGACAGGGCCTAGCGGGAGTATACATCTACGAGCAGTACTTC. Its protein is CASSPRQGLAGVYIYEQYF.

The CDR3 DNA follows: TGTGCCAGCAGCAAGTTACAGGGGGCAGATACGCAGTATTTT. Amino acid sequence: CASSKLQGADTQYF. The chain couples TRBV6-4 to TRBJ2-3, with 8 nucleotides matching TRBD1. CDR3 length: 14 amino acids. The V and J ends lost 6 bases and 4 bases, in that order; junction bases with no gene match: 6. The germline gives CDR1 MRHNA, CDR2 SNTAGT.

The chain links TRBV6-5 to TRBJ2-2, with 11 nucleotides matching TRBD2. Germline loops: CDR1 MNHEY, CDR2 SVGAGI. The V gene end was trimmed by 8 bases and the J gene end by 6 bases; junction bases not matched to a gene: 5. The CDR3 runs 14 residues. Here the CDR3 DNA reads TGTGCCAGCGCGCCGGGACTAGCGGCCGGGGAGCTGTTTTTT. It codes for CASAPGLAAGELFF.

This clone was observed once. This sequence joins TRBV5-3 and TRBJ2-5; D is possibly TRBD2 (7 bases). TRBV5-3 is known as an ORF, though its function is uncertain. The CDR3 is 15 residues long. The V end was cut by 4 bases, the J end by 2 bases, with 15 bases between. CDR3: CARSHSEGGQETQYF. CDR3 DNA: TGTGCCAGAAGCCATTCAGAGGGGGGGCAAGAGACCCAGTACTTC.

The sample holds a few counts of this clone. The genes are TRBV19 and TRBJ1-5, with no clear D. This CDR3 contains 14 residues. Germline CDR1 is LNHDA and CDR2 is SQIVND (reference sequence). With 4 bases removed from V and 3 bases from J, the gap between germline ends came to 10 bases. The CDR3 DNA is TGTGCCAGTAGTAATCCGGGTTTCAATCAGCCCCAGCATTTT. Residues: CASSNPGFNQPQHF.

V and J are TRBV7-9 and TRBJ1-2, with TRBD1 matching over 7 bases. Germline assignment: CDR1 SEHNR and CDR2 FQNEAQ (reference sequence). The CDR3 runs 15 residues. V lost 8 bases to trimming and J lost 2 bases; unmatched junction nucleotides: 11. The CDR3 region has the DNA TGTGCCAGCCTTTTATGGACAGGATGGAACTATGGCTACACCTTC. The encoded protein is CASLLWTGWNYGYTF. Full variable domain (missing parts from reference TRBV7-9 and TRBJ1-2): DTGVSQNPRHKITKRGQNVTFRCDPISEHNRLYWYRQTLGQGPEFLTYFQNEAQLEKSRLLSDRFSAERPKGSFSTLEIQRTEQGDSAMYLCASLLWTGWNYGYTFGSGTRLTVV.

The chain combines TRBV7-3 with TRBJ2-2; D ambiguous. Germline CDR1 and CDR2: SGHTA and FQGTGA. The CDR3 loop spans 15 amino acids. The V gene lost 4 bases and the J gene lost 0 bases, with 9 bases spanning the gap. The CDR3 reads CASSSVLANTGELFF. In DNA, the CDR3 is TGTGCCAGCAGCTCGGTTCTTGCGAACACCGGGGAGCTGTTTTTT.

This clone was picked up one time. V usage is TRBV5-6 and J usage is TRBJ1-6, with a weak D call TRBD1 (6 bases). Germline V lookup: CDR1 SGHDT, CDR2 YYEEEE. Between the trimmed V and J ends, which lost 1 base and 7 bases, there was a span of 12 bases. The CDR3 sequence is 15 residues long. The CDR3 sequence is CASSLIPGQNSPLHF. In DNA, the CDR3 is TGTGCCAGCAGCTTGATCCCGGGACAAAATTCACCCCTCCACTTT.

CDR3 loop: CASSEAAGGRNSPLHF. CDR3 bases: TGTGCCAGCAGTGAAGCCGCAGGGGGCAGGAATTCACCCCTCCACTTT. V and J are TRBV6-1 and TRBJ1-6; 8 positions match TRBD1. V shed 0 bases, J shed 7 bases, and the junction held 5 bases outside the gene matches. Germline assignment: CDR1 MNHNS and CDR2 SASEGT. This CDR3 region has 16 residues.

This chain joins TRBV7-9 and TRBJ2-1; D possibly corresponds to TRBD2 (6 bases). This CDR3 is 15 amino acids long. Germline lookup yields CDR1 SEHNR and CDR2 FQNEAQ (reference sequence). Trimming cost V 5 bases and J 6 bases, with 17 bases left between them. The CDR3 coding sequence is TGTGCCAGCAGCGGCAGCCCCCGGGACTTCAATGAGCAGTTCTTC. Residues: CASSGSPRDFNEQFF. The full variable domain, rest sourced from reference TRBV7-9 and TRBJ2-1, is DTGVSQNPRHKITKRGQNVTFRCDPISEHNRLYWYRQTLGQGPEFLTYFQNEAQLEKSRLLSDRFSAERPKGSFSTLEIQRTEQGDSAMYLCASSGSPRDFNEQFFGPGTRLTVL.

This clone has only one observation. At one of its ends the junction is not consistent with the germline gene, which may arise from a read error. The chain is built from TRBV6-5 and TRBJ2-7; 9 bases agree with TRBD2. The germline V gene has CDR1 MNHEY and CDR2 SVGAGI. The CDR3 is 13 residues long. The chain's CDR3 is CASSSRPGLASHF. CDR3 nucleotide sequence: TGTGCCAGCAGTTCCCGTCCGGGACTAGCTTCTCACTTC.

In DNA, the CDR3 is TGTGCCAGCAGCTCACGACAGGGGGCTTCTGGAAACACCATATATTTT. Its translation: CASSSRQGASGNTIYF. The V call is TRBV11-2, the J call TRBJ1-3; 10 bases line up with TRBD1. Germline V lookup: CDR1 SGHAT, CDR2 FQNNGV. The CDR3 has 16 amino acids. V trimming: 4 bases; J trimming: 1 base; junction bases outside the gene matches: 4.

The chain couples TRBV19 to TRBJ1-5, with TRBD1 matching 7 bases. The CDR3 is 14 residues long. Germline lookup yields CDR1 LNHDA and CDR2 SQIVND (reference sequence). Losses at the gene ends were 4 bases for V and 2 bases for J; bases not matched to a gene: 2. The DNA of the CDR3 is TGTGCCAGTAGTACCACAGGGGGCAATCAGCCCCAGCATTTT. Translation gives CASSTTGGNQPQHF. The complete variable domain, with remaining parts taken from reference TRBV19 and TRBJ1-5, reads DGGITQSPKYLFRKEGQNVTLSCEQNLNHDAMYWYRQDPGQGLRLIYYSQIVNDFQKGDIAEGYSVSREKKESFPLTVTSAQKNPTAFYLCASSTTGGNQPQHFGDGTRLSIL.

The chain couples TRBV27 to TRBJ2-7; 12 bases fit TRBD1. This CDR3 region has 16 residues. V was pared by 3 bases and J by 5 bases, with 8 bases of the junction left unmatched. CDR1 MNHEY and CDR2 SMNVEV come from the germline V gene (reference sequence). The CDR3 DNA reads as TGTGCCAGCAGTTTGTCAGGGACAGGGGGCGCCCACGAGCAGTACTTC. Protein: CASSLSGTGGAHEQYF.

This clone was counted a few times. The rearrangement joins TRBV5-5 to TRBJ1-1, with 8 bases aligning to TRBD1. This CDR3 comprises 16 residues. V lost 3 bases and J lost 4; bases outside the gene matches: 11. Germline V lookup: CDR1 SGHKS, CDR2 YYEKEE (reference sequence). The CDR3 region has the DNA TGTGCCAGCAGCTGGGACGGACAGGGAGGAGCCACTGAAGCTTTCTTT. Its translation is CASSWDGQGGATEAFF.

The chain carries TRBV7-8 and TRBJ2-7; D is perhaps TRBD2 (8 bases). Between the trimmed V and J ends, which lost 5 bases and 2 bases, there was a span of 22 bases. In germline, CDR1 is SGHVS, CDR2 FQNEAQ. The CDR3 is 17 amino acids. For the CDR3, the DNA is TGTGCCAGCAGCCGGGGGGGTGTCGGGACAGCCACCTACGAGCAGTACTTC. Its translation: CASSRGGVGTATYEQYF.

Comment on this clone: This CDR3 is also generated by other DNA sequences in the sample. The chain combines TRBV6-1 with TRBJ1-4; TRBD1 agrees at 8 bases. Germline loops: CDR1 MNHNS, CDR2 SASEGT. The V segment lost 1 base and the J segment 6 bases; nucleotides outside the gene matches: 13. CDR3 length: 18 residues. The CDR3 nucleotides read TGTGCCAGCAGTGAAGGAGGGCCAGGGGGCGCGTCTTATGAAAAACTGTTTTTT. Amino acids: CASSEGGPGGASYEKLFF.

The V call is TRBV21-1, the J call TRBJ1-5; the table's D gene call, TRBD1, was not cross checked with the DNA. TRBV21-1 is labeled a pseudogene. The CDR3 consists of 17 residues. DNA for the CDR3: TGTGCCAGCAGCAAATGGGCCAGGGTTAGAAATTCGTGGCCCCAGCATTTT. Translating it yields CASSKWARVRNSWPQHF.